This T cell receptor beta chain comes out of a study of T cell responses to AZD1222 COVID-19 vaccine. General study findings and limits: Nearly half of spike-specific TCRs reportedly target unmutated variant regions.

Clones were read by immunoSEQ multiplex PCR, and TCRdb kept only the in-frame ones, dropping some. The table includes 150,000 to 200,000 clones, 85% to 90% detected once. This clone was counted a single time. Its antigen is as yet unknown. CDR1 and CDR2 (germline): MNHNY, SVGAGI (reference sequence). The CDR3 has 16 amino acids. The germline V and J ends were trimmed by 1 base and 2 bases, with 15 bases remaining between them. Sequencing used peripheral blood, obtained on day 0 of AZD1222 vaccination. The rearrangement uses TRBV6-6 and TRBJ2-7; maybe TRBD1 (6 bases). This TCR was sampled from an adult in good health. As DNA, the CDR3 is TGTGCCAGCAGTTACTTTTACCGGGACAAAGCCTACGAGCAGTACTTC. Amino acids: CASSYFYRDKAYEQYF.